This TCR beta chain appears in the sequencing data of a study of T cells in localized non-small cell lung cancer. Clones were read by immunoSEQ multiplex PCR, and TCRdb kept only the in-frame ones, dropping some. The data show roughly 50,000 clones, roughly nine tenths seen once. Only a few counts were recorded for this clone. The germline V gene has CDR1 SGHRS and CDR2 YFSETQ. This CDR3 has 15 amino acids. Between the trimmed V and J ends, which lost 1 base and 0 bases, there was a span of 9 bases. This sample comprised peripheral blood, obtained before any cancer treatment. J is TRBJ2-3 and V is TRBV5-1; D uncertain. The sequence derives from a man aged 35 to 69 with stage I lung adenocarcinoma. The CDR3 region has the DNA TGCGCCAGCAGCTTGTCCCCCGCAAGCACAGATACGCAGTATTTT. It yields the protein CASSLSPASTDTQYF.